The present entry profiles one T cell receptor (beta chain) with its context. The specificity of this receptor is unknown. Base quality data are lacking; no much larger clone is found one base away. The data stem from a study of stem cell transplantation in POMP-related autoinflammatory disease (dated by TCRdb to 2020 to 2023). Turning to the overall study: It was hypothesized that MHC class I-dependent CD8+ T-cell differentiation and positive selection are impaired by defective thymoproteasomes, resulting in skewing of the TRB repertoire. Prior to transplant, the patients had CD4+ naive T-cell skewing, low CD8+ T-cell proportions, and decreased T-cell cytokine secretion. After transplant, 100% donor engraftment of neutrophils and platelets through one year was shown by DNA chimerism analysis. The effect of POMP deficiency on T-cell receptor beta repertoire diversity and CDR3 characteristics was assessed using high-throughput TRB sequencing. Study-wide findings and limitations: A restricted number of unique TRB V-J gene pairings was observed in PRAID patients. Statistical significance for the trend toward lower diversity and increased clonality in PRAID patients was reached only for regulatory T cells. Across all analyzed T-cell subsets, PRAID patients tended toward lower TRB diversity and higher clonality.

The method behind the library was the immunoSEQ multiplex PCR assay. The authors processed their data as follows. Shannon entropy, which accounts for clonal size distribution, was used to quantify repertoire diversity. The Gini-Simpson index (Simpson_1-D) was used to measure inequality of clonotype distribution. Entries here come from immuneACCESS through TCRdb and include only in-frame sequences with V and J called. Some clones fail to appear in such tables; in the studies checked, an unresolved V gene covers under half of the shortfall, and the cause of the remainder is unknown. Clonal size and the V and J genes are those of that table, whereas D and trimming came from the DNA. Recorded for this sample are some 68,000 clones; approximately 91% of them occurred a single time. The ten largest clonotypes hold about 0.66% of the sample. Read against the paper, the sample's time point label means: after hematopoietic stem cell transplant. PRAID was marked by prominent immunodeficiency together with autoinflammation. T-cell subsets (conventional T cells, CD8+ T cells, regulatory T cells, T follicular helper cells) were sorted before TRB sequencing.

According to the germline V gene, CDR1 reads MDHEN and CDR2 reads SYDVKM. Including the terminal cysteine and phenylalanine, the CDR3 comprises 16 residues. The CDR3 DNA has 48 bases and is translated from base 1. V loses 3 bases of germline sequence and J loses 4 bases, and the interval between the two ends is 18 bases. The source of this sequence is a human patient with POMP-related autoinflammation and immune dysregulation (PRAID). It is possible that, after a transplant, some T cells come from the graft donor. The sequencing used CD4+ T cells from PBMCs, collected after stem cell transplantation. The receptor chain draws on TRBV28 and TRBJ1-1, with the identity of the D gene unclear. The CDR3 amino acid sequence is: CASSFRGAGRSTEAFF. The bases read TGTGCCAGCAGTTTTCGGGGAGCCGGGCGGAGCACTGAAGCTTTCTTT.